The source of this T cell receptor beta chain is a study of T-cell reconstitution after alpha-beta-depleted transplantation in children. As regards this clonotype: The antigen remains unidentified.

TCRbeta library construction was performed incorporating unique molecular identifiers. MiXCR, applied by TCRdb to the PCR reads, yields one record per CDR3 protein. The sample consists of hundreds of thousands of distinct CDR3 sequences, 20% to 25% of them appearing once. Study results and caveats: Day-60 TCRbeta diversity that was high in some patients was derived from surviving recipient T cells and thymic progenitors.

The specimen was PBMCs, mostly from graft donor cells, collected 360 days after TCRalphabeta/CD19-depleted stem cell transplant. The TCR was taken from a boy in the first two years of life who had a stem cell transplant for acute myeloid leukemia, so the T cells may come from the graft donor.

DNA for the CDR3: TGCAGTGCTAGCCCGATTAGCACAGATACGCAGTATTTT. Translated: CSASPISTDTQYF. The rearrangement joins TRBV20-1 to TRBJ2-3; no definite D call. CDR3 length: 13 residues. Germline V CDR1 and CDR2: DFQATT, SNEGSKA (reference sequence). V lost 3 bases to trimming and J lost 0 bases, with 7 bases between them.